A selection of T cell receptor beta chains follows, all from one sample in a study of blood T cell repertoires in COVID-19. Profiled with immunoSEQ multiplex PCR; TCRdb holds only in-frame clones, not every one. The table records about 58,000 clones, about nine tenths of them present only once. Material: peripheral blood. The source is a woman in her 70s with active COVID-19. The CDR3 runs from the conserved cysteine through the conserved F or W. The order of the fields is clone size, J gene, V gene, D gene, CDR3 protein, CDR3 DNA. A D gene is named only where the DNA matches it firmly. A row's size may be missing; if present it is once, few, many or a size class.

clone_size: .; j_call: TRBJ2-3; v_call: TRBV7-8; d_call: .; cdr3_aa: CASSLVRGGITDTQYF; cdr3_nt: TGTGCCAGCAGCTTAGTTCGGGGCGGGATCACAGATACGCAGTATTTT
clone_size: once; j_call: TRBJ2-2; v_call: TRBV5-6; d_call: .; cdr3_aa: CASSLGSGAAGELFF; cdr3_nt: TGTGCCAGCAGCTTGGGGTCAGGGGCCGCCGGGGAGCTGTTTTTT
clone_size: .; j_call: TRBJ2-1; v_call: TRBV5-1; d_call: TRBD2; cdr3_aa: CASSPQLAGSYNEQFF; cdr3_nt: TGCGCCAGCAGCCCACAACTAGCGGGCTCCTACAATGAGCAGTTCTTC
clone_size: .; j_call: TRBJ2-7; v_call: TRBV29-1; d_call: .; cdr3_aa: CSALEGLEQYF; cdr3_nt: TGCAGCGCATTAGAGGGTTTAGAGCAGTACTTC
clone_size: .; j_call: TRBJ1-1; v_call: TRBV10-3; d_call: TRBD1; cdr3_aa: CATRQGEENTEAFF; cdr3_nt: TGTGCCACTCGACAGGGGGAGGAGAACACTGAAGCTTTCTTT
clone_size: .; j_call: TRBJ1-6; v_call: TRBV12-3/TRBV12-4; d_call: .; cdr3_aa: CASSLPNSPLHF; cdr3_nt: TGTGCCAGCAGTCTCCCCAATTCACCCCTCCACTTT
clone_size: .; j_call: TRBJ2-7; v_call: TRBV6-5; d_call: .; cdr3_aa: CASSTRTPPYEQYF; cdr3_nt: TGTGCCAGCAGTACCCGGACACCTCCCTACGAGCAGTACTTC
clone_size: .; j_call: TRBJ2-3; v_call: TRBV5-1; d_call: TRBD2; cdr3_aa: CASRLAGELTDTQYF; cdr3_nt: TGCGCCAGCAGACTAGCGGGGGAGCTAACAGATACGCAGTATTTT
clone_size: .; j_call: TRBJ1-5; v_call: TRBV28; d_call: TRBD1; cdr3_aa: CASSIRQGGQPQHF; cdr3_nt: TGTGCCAGCAGTATTAGACAGGGGGGTCAGCCCCAGCATTTT
clone_size: .; j_call: TRBJ2-7; v_call: TRBV5-1; d_call: TRBD2; cdr3_aa: CASSLGREGYEQYF; cdr3_nt: TGCGCCAGCAGCTTGGGCCGGGAGGGCTACGAGCAGTACTTC
clone_size: once; j_call: TRBJ1-1; v_call: TRBV27; d_call: .; cdr3_aa: CASSLGQTLVNTEAFF; cdr3_nt: TGTGCCAGCAGTTTAGGGCAGACACTCGTAAACACTGAAGCTTTCTTT
clone_size: .; j_call: TRBJ2-7; v_call: TRBV7-9; d_call: .; cdr3_aa: CASSSRLLPSYEQYF; cdr3_nt: TGTGCCAGCAGCTCCCGGTTACTCCCCTCCTACGAGCAGTACTTC
clone_size: .; j_call: TRBJ2-7; v_call: TRBV19; d_call: TRBD1; cdr3_aa: CASRRTGSSYEQYF; cdr3_nt: TGTGCCAGTAGACGGACAGGGAGCTCCTACGAGCAGTACTTC
clone_size: .; j_call: TRBJ2-1; v_call: TRBV5-6; d_call: .; cdr3_aa: CASSRYRSLTYNEQFF; cdr3_nt: TGTGCCAGCAGCAGGTACAGGTCCCTTACCTACAATGAGCAGTTCTTC
clone_size: .; j_call: TRBJ2-2; v_call: TRBV5-4; d_call: .; cdr3_aa: CASSLPGSGSTGELFF; cdr3_nt: TGTGCCAGCAGCCTTCCAGGTAGCGGAAGCACCGGGGAGCTGTTTTTT
clone_size: .; j_call: TRBJ2-2; v_call: TRBV11-2; d_call: TRBD2; cdr3_aa: CASSRGLAGGRSGELFF; cdr3_nt: TGTGCCAGCAGCCGCGGACTAGCGGGAGGTCGATCCGGGGAGCTGTTTTTT
clone_size: .; j_call: TRBJ1-4; v_call: TRBV30; d_call: .; cdr3_aa: CAWERGEKLFF; cdr3_nt: TGTGCCTGGGAAAGGGGGGAAAAACTGTTTTTT
clone_size: .; j_call: TRBJ2-3; v_call: TRBV29-1; d_call: TRBD2; cdr3_aa: CSVMGGLAGTPHAQYF; cdr3_nt: TGCAGCGTTATGGGGGGACTAGCGGGGACCCCGCATGCGCAGTATTTT
clone_size: .; j_call: TRBJ1-1; v_call: TRBV20-1; d_call: .; cdr3_aa: CSAPQDTEAFF; cdr3_nt: TGCAGTGCTCCACAGGACACTGAAGCTTTCTTT
clone_size: .; j_call: TRBJ2-3; v_call: TRBV18; d_call: TRBD1; cdr3_aa: CASSPDRGADTQYF; cdr3_nt: TGTGCCAGCTCACCCGACAGGGGAGCAGATACGCAGTATTTT
clone_size: .; j_call: TRBJ2-7; v_call: TRBV24-1; d_call: TRBD1; cdr3_aa: CATSESGQRHEQYF; cdr3_nt: TGTGCCACCAGTGAGTCGGGACAGCGACACGAGCAGTACTTC